These 2 T cell receptor beta chains originate from one sample sequenced in a study of blood T cells in healthy people across ages. With a J-beta primer mix and a sample-barcoded 5' primer, a second PCR ran about 7 to 11 cycles. TCRdb processed the 5' RACE reads anew with MiXCR; each CDR3 protein has one entry. The table lists about 930,000 distinct CDR3 sequences, 29% of them singletons. The sample was also reused in another study, on T cells of mothers and their children.

Sequenced material: blood. These receptors all come from a woman aged 40 to 50 in good health.

This clonotype was seen a single time. The V call is TRBV7-8, the J call TRBJ2-5; no clear D gene. V lost 5 bases, J lost 11 bases, and 18 bases lay in between. This CDR3 contains 13 residues. The germline gives CDR1 SGHVS, CDR2 FQNEAQ. This CDR3 reads CASSHPPDNEQYF. Here the CDR3 DNA reads TGTGCCAGCAGCCATCCACCCGACAATGAGCAGTACTTC.

V gene TRBV11-2 combines with J gene TRBJ2-7, with 10 nucleotides matching TRBD2. Germline loops: CDR1 SGHAT, CDR2 FQNNGV. The CDR3 spans 16 residues. With V trimmed by 5 bases and J by 1 base, 8 bases remained unmatched. The CDR3 protein is CASSITPTSGSYEQYF. The CDR3 region has the DNA TGTGCCAGCAGCATTACCCCGACTAGCGGGTCCTACGAGCAGTACTTC.